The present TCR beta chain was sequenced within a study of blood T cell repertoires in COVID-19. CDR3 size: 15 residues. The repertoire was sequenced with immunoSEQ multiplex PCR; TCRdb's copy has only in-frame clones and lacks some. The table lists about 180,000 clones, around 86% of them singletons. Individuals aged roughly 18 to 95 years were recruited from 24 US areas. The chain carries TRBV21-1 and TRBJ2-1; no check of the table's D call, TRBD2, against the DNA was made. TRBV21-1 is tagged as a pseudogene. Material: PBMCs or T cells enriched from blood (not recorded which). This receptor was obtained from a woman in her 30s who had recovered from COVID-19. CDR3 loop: CASSKMTRCHNEQFF. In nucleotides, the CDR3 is TGTGCCAGCAGCAAAATGACTCGGTGCCACAATGAGCAGTTCTTC.